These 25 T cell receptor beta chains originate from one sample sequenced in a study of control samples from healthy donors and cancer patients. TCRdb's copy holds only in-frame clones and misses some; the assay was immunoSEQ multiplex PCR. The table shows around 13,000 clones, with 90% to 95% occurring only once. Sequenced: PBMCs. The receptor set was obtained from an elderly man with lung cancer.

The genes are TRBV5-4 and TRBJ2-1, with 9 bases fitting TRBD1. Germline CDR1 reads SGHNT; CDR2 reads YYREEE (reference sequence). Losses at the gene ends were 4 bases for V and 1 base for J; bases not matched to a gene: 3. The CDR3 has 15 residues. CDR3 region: CASSMDRGSYNEQFF. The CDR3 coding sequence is TGTGCCAGCAGCATGGACAGGGGTTCCTACAATGAGCAGTTCTTC.

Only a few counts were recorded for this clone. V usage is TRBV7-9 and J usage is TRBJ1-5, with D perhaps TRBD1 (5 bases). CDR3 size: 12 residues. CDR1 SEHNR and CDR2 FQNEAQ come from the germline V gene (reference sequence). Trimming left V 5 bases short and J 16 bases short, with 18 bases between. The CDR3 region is CASSQFDRRVHF. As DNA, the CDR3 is TGTGCCAGCAGCCAATTCGACAGAAGGGTACATTTT.

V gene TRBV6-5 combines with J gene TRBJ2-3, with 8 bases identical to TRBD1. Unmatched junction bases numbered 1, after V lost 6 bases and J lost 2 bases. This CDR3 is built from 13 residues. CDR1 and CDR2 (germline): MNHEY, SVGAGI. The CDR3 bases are TGTGCCAGCAGGACAGGGGACACAGATACGCAGTATTTT. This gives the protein CASRTGDTDTQYF.

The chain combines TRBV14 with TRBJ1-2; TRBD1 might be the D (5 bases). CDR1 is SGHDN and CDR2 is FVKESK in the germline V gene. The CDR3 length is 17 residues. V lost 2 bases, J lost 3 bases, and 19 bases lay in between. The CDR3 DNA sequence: TGTGCCAGCAGCCAATCCCGGGGGATGTCCGGTGACTATGGCTACACCTTC. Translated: CASSQSRGMSGDYGYTF. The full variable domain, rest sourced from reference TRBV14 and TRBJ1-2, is EAGVTQFPSHSVIEKGQTVTLRCDPISGHDNLYWYRRVMGKEIKFLLHFVKESKQDESGMPNNRFLAERTGGTYSTLKVQPAELEDSGVYFCASSQSRGMSGDYGYTFGSGTRLTVV.

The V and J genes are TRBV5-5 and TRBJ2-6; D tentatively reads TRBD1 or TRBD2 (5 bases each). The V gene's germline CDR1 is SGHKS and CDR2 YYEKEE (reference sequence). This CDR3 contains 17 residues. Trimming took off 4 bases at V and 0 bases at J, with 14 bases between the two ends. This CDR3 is CASSPGRMLSGANVLTF. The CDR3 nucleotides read TGTGCCAGCAGCCCGGGACGGATGCTCTCTGGGGCCAACGTCCTGACTTTC.

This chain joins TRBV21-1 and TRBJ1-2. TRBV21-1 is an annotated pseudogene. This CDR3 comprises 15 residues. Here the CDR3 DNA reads TGTGCCAGCAGCAAAGTACGACGTCGAGAGGGTGGCTACACCTTC. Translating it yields CASSKVRRREGGYTF.

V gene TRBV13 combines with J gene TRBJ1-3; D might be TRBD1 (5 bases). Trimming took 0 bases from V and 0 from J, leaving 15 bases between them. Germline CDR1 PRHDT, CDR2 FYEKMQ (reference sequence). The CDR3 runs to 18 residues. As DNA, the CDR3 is TGTGCCAGCAGCTTAGGTGGGCTGGGGGTATACTCTGGAAACACCATATATTTT. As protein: CASSLGGLGVYSGNTIYF.

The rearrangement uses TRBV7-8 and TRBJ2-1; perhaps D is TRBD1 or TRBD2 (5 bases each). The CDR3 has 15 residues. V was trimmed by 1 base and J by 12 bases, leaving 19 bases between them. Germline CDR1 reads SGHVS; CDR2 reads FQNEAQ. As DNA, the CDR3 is TGTGCCAGCAGCTTAGATAGAGTCGAGGGGTATGCGCAGTTCTTC. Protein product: CASSLDRVEGYAQFF.

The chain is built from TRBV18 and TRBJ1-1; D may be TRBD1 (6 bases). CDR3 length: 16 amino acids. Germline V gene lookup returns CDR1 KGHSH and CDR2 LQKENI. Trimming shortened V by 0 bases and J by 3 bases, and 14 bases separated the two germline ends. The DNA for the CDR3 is TGTGCCAGCTCACCACCTGGGGGGGCTTTGTACACTGAAGCTTTCTTT. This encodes CASSPPGGALYTEAFF.

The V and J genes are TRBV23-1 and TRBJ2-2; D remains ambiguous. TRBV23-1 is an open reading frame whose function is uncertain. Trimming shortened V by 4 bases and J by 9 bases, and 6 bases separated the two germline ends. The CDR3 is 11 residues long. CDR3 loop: CASSLRRELFF. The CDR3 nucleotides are TGCGCCAGCAGTCTGAGACGGGAGCTGTTTTTT.

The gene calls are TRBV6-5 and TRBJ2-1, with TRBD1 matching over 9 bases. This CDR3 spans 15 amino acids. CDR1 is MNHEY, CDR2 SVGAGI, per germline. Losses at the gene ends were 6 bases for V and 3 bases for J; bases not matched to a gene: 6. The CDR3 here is CASSRDRVNYNEQFF. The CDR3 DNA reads TGTGCCAGCAGCCGGGACAGGGTAAACTACAATGAGCAGTTCTTC.

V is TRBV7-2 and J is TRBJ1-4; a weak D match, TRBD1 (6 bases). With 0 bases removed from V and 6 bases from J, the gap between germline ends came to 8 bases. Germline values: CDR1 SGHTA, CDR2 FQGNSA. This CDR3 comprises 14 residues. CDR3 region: CASSLAGHDEKLFF. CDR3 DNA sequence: TGTGCCAGCAGCTTAGCGGGACATGATGAAAAACTGTTTTTT.

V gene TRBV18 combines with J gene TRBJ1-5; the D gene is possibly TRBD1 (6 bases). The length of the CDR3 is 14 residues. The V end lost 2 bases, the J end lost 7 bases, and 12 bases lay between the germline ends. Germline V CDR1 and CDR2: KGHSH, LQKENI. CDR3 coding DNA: TGTGCCAGCTCACCATCCGGGGGCGGACAGCCCCAGCATTTT. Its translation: CASSPSGGGQPQHF.

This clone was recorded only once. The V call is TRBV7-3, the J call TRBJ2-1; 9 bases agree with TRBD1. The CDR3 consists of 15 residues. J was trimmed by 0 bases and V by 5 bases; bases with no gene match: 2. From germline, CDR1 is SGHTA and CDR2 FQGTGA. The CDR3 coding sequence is TGTGCCAGCAGCGGGACAGGGAGCTCCTACAATGAGCAGTTCTTC. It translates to CASSGTGSSYNEQFF.

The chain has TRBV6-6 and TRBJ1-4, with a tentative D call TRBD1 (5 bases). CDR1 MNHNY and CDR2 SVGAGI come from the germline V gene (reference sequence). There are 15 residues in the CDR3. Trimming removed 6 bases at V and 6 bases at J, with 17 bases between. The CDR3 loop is CASSLPRGVDEKLFF. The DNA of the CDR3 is TGTGCCAGCAGCCTCCCGCGGGGCGTGGATGAAAAACTGTTTTTT.

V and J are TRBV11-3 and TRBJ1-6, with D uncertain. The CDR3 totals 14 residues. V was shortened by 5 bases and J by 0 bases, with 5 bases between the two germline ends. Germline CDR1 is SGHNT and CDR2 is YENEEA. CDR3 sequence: CASSVSSYNSPLHF. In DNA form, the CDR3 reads TGTGCCAGCAGCGTAAGCTCCTATAATTCACCCCTCCACTTT.

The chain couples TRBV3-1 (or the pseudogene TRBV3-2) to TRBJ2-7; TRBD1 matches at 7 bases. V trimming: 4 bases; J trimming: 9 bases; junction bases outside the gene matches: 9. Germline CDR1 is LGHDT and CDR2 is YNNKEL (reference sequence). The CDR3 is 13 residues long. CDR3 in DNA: TGTGCCAGCAGCCCAAGTACAGGGGAAGTGCAGTACTTC. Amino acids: CASSPSTGEVQYF.

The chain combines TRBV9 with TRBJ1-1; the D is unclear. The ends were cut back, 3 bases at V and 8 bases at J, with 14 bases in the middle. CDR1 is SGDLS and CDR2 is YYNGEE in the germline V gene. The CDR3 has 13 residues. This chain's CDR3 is CASSATYYPEAFF. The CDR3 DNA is TGTGCCAGCAGCGCTACGTACTACCCCGAAGCTTTCTTT.

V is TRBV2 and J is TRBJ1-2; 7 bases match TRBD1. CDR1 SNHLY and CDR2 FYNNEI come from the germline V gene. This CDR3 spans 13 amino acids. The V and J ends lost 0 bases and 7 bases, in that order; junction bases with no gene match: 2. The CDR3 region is CASSEAGGGGYTF. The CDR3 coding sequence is TGTGCCAGCAGTGAAGCAGGGGGCGGTGGCTACACCTTC.

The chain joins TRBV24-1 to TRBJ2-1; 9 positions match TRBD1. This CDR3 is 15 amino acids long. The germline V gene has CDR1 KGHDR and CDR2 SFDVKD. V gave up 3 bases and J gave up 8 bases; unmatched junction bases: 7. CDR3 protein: CATSDRGTGNDEQFF. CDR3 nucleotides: TGTGCCACCAGTGATAGGGGGACAGGGAACGATGAGCAGTTCTTC.

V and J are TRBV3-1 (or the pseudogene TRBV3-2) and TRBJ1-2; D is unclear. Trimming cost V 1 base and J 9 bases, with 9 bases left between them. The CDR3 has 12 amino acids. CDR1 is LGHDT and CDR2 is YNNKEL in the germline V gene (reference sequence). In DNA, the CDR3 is TGTGCCAGCAGCCAAGGGTGGGAAAGCTACACCTTC. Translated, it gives CASSQGWESYTF.

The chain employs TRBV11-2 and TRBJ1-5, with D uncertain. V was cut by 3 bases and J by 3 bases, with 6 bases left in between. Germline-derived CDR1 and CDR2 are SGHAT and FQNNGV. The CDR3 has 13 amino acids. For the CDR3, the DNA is TGTGCCAGCAGCTTGACAACCAATCAGCCCCAGCATTTT. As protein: CASSLTTNQPQHF.

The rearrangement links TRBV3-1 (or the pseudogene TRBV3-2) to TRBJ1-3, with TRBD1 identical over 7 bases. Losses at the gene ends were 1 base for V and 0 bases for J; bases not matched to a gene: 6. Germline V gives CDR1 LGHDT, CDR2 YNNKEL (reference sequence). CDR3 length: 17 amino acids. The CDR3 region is CASSQAGQLSSGNTIYF. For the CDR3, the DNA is TGTGCCAGCAGCCAAGCGGGACAGTTGAGCTCTGGAAACACCATATATTTT.

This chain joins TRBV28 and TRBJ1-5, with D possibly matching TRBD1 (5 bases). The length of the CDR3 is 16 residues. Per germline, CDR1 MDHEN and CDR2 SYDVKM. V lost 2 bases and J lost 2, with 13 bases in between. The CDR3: CASSLGGTRGNQPQHF. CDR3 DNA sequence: TGTGCCAGCAGTTTAGGGGGGACCAGGGGCAATCAGCCCCAGCATTTT.

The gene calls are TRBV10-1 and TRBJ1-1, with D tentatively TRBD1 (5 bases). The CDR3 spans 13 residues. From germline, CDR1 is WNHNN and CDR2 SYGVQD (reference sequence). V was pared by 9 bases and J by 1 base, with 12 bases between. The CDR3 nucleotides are TGCGCCAGTTCCGGGGCCCAGAACACTGAAGCTTTCTTT. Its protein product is CASSGAQNTEAFF.